This T cell receptor beta chain was captured in a study of T cells in Graves' hyperthyroidism and ophthalmopathy. Study-level points and caveats: Ophthalmopathy was predicted by the model a median of around 5.9 months ahead of onset.

Amplified TCR beta CDR3 regions derived from RNA transcripts. First-round RT-PCR targeting the TCR CDR3 was performed with the HTBI primer set. TCRdb recomputed calls from the multiplex PCR reads with MiXCR, one row per CDR3 protein. This table holds over 350,000 distinct CDR3 sequences, roughly 13% found once. In this sample, this clonotype turned up many times. What it binds is unknown. Patients were excluded because of uncontrolled infection, other autoimmune disease, pregnancy or lactation. Diagnoses rested on clinical symptoms, serum thyroxine and TRAb, thyroid ultrasound and orbital computed tomography. Sequenced: blood. This sequence originates from a man in his forties or fifties with Graves' ophthalmopathy.

CDR3 sequence (DNA): TGTGCCAGCAGGGACCACGGGGGAATTGGCACAGATACGCAGTATTTT. Protein product: CASRDHGGIGTDTQYF. The chain carries TRBV11-3 and TRBJ2-3, with D possibly being TRBD2 (6 bases). Germline V gene sequence: CDR1 SGHNT, CDR2 YENEEA. V gave up 6 bases and J gave up 1 base, with 17 bases separating them. CDR3 length equals 16 residues.